This section outlines one T cell receptor (beta chain) sequence together with its context. What it recognizes is unknown. Assay: immunoSEQ multiplex PCR; the TCRdb copy retains only in-frame clones and omits some. Seen here are about 1.5 million clones, around 98% observed once, and the top ten hold less than 0.55%. The source of the sample is a study of shared clonotypes between healthy human individuals. The germline V gene has CDR1 SGHVS and CDR2 FNYEAQ. The CDR3 length is 16 residues. The V gene lost 4 bases and the J gene lost 3 bases, with 17 bases spanning the gap. Study-level results: The study generally estimated greater richness for naive than memory subsets.

The V call is TRBV7-6, the J call TRBJ2-3; maybe TRBD2 (6 bases). The clonotype comes from a man aged 30 to 39 in good health. Sequencing used naive CD4+ T cells sorted from blood. The subset is: CD45RA+ positively selected. The CDR3 DNA follows: TGTGCCAGCAGCTCCGCCCTGGGAGGCTCGACAGATACGCAGTATTTT. Translated: CASSSALGGSTDTQYF. Supplemented by reference TRBV7-6 and TRBJ2-3, the full variable domain reads GAGVSQSPRYKVTKRGQDVALRCDPISGHVSLYWYRQALGQGPEFLTYFNYEAQQDKSGLPNDRFSAERPEGSISTLTIQRTEQRDSAMYRCASSSALGGSTDTQYFGPGTRLTVL.